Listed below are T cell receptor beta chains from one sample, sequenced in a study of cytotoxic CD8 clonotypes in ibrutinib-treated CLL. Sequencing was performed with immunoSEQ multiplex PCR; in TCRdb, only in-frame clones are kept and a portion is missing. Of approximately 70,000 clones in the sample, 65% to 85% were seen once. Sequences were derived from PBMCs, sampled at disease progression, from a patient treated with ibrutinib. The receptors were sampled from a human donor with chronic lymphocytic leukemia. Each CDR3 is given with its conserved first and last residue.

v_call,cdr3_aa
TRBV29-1,CSVDDGSYEQYF
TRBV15,CATSRDSRGPSF
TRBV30,CAWSIDRGASYEQYF
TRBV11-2,CASSWAGSNVLTF
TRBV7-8,CASSSRDSRMQFF
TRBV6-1,CASKTSGSTDTQYF
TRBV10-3,CAISESKDSQETQYF
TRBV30,CAWRAYNSPLHF
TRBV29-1,CSAWDSRSYNEQFF
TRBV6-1,CASSEAGDGNTIYF
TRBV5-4,CASSFRLAITSYNEQFF
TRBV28,CASSLTTSVEQFF
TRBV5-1,CASSFLSAGLETQYF
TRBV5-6,CASSLAGGFEQYF
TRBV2,CASSLRVHPGANVLTF
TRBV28,CASTGGYTSYEQYF
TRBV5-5,CASSSGQGALTGSQYF
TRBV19,CASSWQHTVPNTEAFF
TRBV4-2,CASSQGGRGRAFGYTF
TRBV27,CASSAPGQSISYEQYF
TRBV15,CATSRDILAGVGELFF
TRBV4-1,CASSSRDRVNEQFF
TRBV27,CASSFHGQGVEQYF
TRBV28,CVSGTGFNQPQHF
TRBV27,CATYQQDRLNSPLHF
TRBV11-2,CASSLDQSRPLHF
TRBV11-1,CASSLSRGLSYEQYF
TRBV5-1,CASSFGYGAVEFDLHF
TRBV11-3,CASSAGLAASMGPQETQYF
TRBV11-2,CASSSLLMHGELFF
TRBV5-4,CASSLEVVWGGIGGGYTF
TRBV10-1,CASSDTRANTEAFF
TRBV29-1,CSVPTGGADTQYF
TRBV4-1,CASSQDSFPFHQPQHF